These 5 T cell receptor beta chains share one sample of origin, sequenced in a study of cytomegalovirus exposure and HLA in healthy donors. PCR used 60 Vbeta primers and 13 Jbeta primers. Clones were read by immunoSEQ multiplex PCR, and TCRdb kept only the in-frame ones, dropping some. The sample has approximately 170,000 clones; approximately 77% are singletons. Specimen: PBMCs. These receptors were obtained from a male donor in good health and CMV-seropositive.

CDR3 sequence: CAWSEAGLRQYF. The CDR3 DNA is TGTGCCTGGAGTGAGGCAGGGTTAAGGCAGTACTTC. The J gene is TRBJ2-7, the V gene TRBV30, with TRBD1 as a possible D gene (5 bases). Germline CDR1 is GTSNPN and CDR2 is SVGIG (reference sequence). Trimming removed 1 base at V and 9 bases at J, with 13 bases between. The CDR3 spans 12 residues. The full variable domain, its missing parts supplied by reference TRBV30 and TRBJ2-7, is SQTIHQWPATLVQPVGSPLSLECTVEGTSNPNLYWYRQAAGRGLQLLFYSVGIGQISSEVPQNLSASRPQDRQFILSSKKLLLSDSGFYLCAWSEAGLRQYFGPGTRLTVT.

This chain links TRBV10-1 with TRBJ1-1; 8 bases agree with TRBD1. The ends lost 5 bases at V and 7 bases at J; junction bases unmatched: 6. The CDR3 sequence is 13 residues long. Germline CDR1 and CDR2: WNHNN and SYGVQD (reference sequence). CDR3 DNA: TGCGCCAGCAGTCCCAGGGGGCAGGGTGAAGCTTTCTTT. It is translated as CASSPRGQGEAFF.

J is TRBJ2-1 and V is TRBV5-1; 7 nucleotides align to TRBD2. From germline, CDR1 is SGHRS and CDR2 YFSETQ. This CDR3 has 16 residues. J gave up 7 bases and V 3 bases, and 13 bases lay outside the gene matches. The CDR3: CASSWESSGLGNEQFF. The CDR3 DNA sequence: TGCGCCAGCAGCTGGGAGAGTAGCGGACTAGGGAATGAGCAGTTCTTC.

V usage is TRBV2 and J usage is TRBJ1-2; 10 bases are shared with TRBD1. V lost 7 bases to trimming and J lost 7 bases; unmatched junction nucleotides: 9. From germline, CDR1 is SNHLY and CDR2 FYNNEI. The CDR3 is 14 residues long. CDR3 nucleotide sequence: TGTGCCAGCATCGGGACAGGGGTTACGGGTGGCTACACCTTC. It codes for CASIGTGVTGGYTF.

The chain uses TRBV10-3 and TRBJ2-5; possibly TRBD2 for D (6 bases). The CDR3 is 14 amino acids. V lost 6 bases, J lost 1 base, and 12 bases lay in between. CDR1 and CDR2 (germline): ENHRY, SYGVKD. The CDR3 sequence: CAIRDTGVQETQYF. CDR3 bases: TGTGCCATCAGGGATACGGGGGTCCAAGAGACCCAGTACTTC.